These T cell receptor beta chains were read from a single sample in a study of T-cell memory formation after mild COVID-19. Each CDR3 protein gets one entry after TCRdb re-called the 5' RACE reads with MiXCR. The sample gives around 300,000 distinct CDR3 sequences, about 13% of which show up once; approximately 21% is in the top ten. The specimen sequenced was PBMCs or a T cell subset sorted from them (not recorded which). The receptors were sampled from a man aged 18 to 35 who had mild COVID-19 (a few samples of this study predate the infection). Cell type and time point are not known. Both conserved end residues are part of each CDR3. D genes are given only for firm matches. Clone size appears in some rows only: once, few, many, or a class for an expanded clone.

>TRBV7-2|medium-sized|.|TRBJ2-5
CASSLASRGGETQYF
TGTGCCAGCAGCTTAGCCTCCAGGGGAGGAGAGACCCAGTACTTC
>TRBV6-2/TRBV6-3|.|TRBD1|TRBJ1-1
CASRTGWNTEAFF
TGTGCCAGCAGGACAGGGTGGAACACTGAAGCTTTCTTT
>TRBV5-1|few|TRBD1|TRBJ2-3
CASSWKTGGAADTQYF
TGCGCCAGCAGCTGGAAGACAGGGGGCGCGGCAGATACGCAGTATTTT
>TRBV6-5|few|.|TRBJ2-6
CASSGRDSGANVLTF
TGTGCCAGCAGCGGCAGAGACTCTGGGGCCAACGTCCTGACTTTC
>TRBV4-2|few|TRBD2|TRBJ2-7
CASSQDPPSGGTEQYF
TGTGCCAGCAGCCAAGACCCCCCTAGCGGCGGGACCGAGCAGTACTTC
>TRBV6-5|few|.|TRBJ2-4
CASGGTQNIQYF
TGTGCCAGCGGCGGGACACAAAACATTCAGTACTTC
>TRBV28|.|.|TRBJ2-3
CASSFSGKTDTQYF
TGTGCCAGCAGTTTCTCTGGAAAGACAGATACGCAGTATTTT
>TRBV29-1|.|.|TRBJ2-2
CSVNADSDTGELFF
TGCAGCGTTAACGCGGATAGTGACACCGGGGAGCTGTTTTTT
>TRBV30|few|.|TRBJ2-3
CAWSVGGTDTQYF
TGTGCCTGGAGTGTAGGCGGGACAGATACGCAGTATTTT
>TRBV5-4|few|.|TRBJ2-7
CASSSPGPYYEQYF
TGTGCCAGCAGCTCCCCGGGGCCCTACTACGAGCAGTACTTC
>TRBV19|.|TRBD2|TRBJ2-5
CASSARLAGEETQYF
TGTGCCAGTAGTGCCCGACTAGCGGGGGAAGAGACCCAGTACTTC
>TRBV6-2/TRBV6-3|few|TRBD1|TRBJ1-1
CASSSQTTGINTEAFF
TGTGCCAGCAGTTCCCAGACGACAGGGATAAACACTGAAGCTTTCTTT
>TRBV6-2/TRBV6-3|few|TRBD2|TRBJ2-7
CAIWDYRSYEQYF
TGTGCCATCTGGGACTACCGCTCCTACGAGCAGTACTTC
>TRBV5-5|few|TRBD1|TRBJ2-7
CASSFRTGLYEQYF
TGTGCCAGCAGCTTTAGGACAGGGCTCTACGAGCAGTACTTC
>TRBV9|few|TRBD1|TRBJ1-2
CASSPRTGYPYGYTF
TGTGCCAGCAGCCCACGGACAGGGTACCCTTATGGCTACACCTTC
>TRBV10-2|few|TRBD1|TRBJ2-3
CASSVQGTQYF
TGCGCCAGCAGTGTACAGGGGACGCAGTATTTT
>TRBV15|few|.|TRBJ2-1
CATRRGIQGGSYNEQFF
TGTGCCACCAGAAGAGGGATACAGGGTGGCTCCTACAATGAGCAGTTCTTC
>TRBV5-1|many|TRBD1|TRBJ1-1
CASSVTGDEAFF
TGCGCCAGCAGCGTTACAGGGGATGAAGCTTTCTTT
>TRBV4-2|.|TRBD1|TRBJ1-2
CASSQSTGDGYTF
TGTGCCAGCAGCCAATCGACAGGGGATGGCTACACCTTC
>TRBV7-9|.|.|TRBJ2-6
CASRTQGANVLTF
TGTGCCAGCAGGACTCAGGGGGCCAACGTCCTGACTTTC
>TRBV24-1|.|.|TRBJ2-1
CATSDLHGGNEQFF
TGTGCCACCAGTGATTTGCACGGCGGGAATGAGCAGTTCTTC
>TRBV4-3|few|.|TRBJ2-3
CASSQGVSLSDTQYF
TGCGCCAGCAGCCAAGGGGTATCTTTGTCAGATACGCAGTATTTT
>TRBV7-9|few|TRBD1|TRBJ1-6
CASSSRTGAYSPLHF
TGTGCCAGCAGCTCCCGGACAGGGGCTTACTCACCCCTCCACTTT
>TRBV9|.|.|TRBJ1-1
CASSEGGGTEAFF
TGTGCCAGCAGCGAGGGGGGTGGTACTGAAGCTTTCTTT
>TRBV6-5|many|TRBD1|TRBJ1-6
CASSSQGSHLHF
TGTGCCAGCAGTTCACAGGGGAGTCACCTCCACTTT
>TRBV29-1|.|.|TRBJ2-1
CSVDEEFF
TGCAGCGTTGATGAGGAGTTCTTC
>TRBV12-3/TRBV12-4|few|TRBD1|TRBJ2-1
CASSYGTGVYNEQFF
TGTGCCAGCAGTTACGGGACAGGGGTATACAATGAGCAGTTCTTC
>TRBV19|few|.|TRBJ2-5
CASSMSREETQYF
TGTGCCAGTAGTATGAGCAGGGAGGAGACCCAGTACTTC
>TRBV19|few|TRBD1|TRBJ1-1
CASSTGTGSLNTEAFF
TGTGCCAGTAGTACGGGGACAGGCTCCCTGAACACTGAAGCTTTCTTT
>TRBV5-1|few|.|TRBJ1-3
CASSLHQGLGNTIYF
TGCGCCAGCAGCCTTCATCAGGGGCTGGGAAACACCATATATTTT
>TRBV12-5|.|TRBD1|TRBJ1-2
CASASTGAYGYTF
TGTGCTAGTGCTTCGACAGGGGCCTATGGCTACACCTTC
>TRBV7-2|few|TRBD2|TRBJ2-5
CASSPNGAGGPLETQYF
TGTGCCAGCAGCCCCAATGGGGCGGGGGGGCCGTTAGAGACCCAGTACTTC
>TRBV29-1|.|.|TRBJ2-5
CSARRTAQETQYF
TGCAGCGCCCGGAGGACAGCACAAGAGACCCAGTACTTC
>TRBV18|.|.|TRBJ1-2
CASSPSRAGYGYTF
TGTGCCAGCTCACCAAGCAGGGCGGGCTATGGCTACACCTTC
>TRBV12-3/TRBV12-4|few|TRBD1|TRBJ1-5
CASSPGGRQPQHF
TGTGCCAGCAGTCCAGGGGGTAGGCAGCCCCAGCATTTT
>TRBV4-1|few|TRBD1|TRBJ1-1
CASSHEGGLNTEAFF
TGCGCCAGCAGCCATGAAGGGGGCCTGAACACTGAAGCTTTCTTT
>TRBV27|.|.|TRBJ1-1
CASRDDVNTEAFF
TGTGCCAGTCGGGATGATGTGAACACTGAAGCTTTCTTT
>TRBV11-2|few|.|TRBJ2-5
CASRTLQETQYF
TGTGCCAGCAGGACCCTACAAGAGACCCAGTACTTC